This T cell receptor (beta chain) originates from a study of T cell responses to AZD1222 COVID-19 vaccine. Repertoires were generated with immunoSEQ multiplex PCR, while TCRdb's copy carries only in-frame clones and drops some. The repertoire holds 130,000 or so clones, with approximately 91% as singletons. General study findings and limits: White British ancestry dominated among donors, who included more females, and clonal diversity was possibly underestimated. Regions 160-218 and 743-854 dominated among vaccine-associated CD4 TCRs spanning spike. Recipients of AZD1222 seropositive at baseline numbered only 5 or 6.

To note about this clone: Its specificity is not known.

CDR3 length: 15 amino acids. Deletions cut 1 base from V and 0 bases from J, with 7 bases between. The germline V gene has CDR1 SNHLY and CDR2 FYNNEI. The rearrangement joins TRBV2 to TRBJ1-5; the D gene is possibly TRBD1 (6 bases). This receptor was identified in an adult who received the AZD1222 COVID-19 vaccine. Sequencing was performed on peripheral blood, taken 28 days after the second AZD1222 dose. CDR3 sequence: CASSEVRGSNQPQHF. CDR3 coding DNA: TGTGCCAGCAGTGAAGTCAGGGGTAGCAATCAGCCCCAGCATTTT.